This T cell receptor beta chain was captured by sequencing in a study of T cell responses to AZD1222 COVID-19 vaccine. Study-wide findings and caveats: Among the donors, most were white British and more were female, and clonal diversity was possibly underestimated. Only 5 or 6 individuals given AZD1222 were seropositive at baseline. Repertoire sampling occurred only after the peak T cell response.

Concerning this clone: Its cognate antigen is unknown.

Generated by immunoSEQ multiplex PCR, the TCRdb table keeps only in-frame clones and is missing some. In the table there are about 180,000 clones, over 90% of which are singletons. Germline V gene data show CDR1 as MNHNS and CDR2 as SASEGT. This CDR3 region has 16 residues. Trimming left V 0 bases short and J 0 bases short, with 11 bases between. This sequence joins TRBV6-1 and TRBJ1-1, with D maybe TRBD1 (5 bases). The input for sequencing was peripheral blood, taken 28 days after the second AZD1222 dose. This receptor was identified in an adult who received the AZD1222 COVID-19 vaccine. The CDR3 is CASSEARQTLNTEAFF. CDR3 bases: TGTGCCAGCAGTGAAGCGAGACAGACATTGAACACTGAAGCTTTCTTT.